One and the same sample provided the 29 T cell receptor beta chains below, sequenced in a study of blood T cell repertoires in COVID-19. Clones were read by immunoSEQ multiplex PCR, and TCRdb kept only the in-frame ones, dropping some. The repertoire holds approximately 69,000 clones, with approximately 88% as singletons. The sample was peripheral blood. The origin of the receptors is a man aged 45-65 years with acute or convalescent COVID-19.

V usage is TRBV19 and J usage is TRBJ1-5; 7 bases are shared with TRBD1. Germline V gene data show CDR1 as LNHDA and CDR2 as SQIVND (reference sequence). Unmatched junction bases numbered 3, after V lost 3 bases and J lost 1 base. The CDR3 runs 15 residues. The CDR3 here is CASSMMGQSNQPQHF. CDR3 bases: TGTGCCAGTAGTATGATGGGACAGAGCAATCAGCCCCAGCATTTT. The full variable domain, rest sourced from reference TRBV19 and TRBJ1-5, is DGGITQSPKYLFRKEGQNVTLSCEQNLNHDAMYWYRQDPGQGLRLIYYSQIVNDFQKGDIAEGYSVSREKKESFPLTVTSAQKNPTAFYLCASSMMGQSNQPQHFGDGTRLSIL.

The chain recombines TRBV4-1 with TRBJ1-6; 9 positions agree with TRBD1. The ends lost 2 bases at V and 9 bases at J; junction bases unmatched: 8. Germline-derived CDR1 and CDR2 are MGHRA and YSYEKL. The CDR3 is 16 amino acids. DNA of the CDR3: TGCGCCAGCAGCCAAACCGGGACAGGGTCGGTTTCACCCCTCCACTTT. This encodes CASSQTGTGSVSPLHF.

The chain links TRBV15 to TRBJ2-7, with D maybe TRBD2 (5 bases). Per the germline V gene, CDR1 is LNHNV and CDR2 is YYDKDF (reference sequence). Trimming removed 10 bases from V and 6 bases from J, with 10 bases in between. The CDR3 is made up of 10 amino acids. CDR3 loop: CASPGGEQYF. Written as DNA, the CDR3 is TGTGCCAGCCCCGGAGGCGAGCAGTACTTC.

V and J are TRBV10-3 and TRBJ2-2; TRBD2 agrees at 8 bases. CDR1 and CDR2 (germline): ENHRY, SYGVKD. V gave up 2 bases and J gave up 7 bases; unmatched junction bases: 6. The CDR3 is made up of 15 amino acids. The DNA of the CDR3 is TGTGCCATCAGTGAGGACGGGGGGGCCTTCGGGGAGCTGTTTTTT. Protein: CAISEDGGAFGELFF.

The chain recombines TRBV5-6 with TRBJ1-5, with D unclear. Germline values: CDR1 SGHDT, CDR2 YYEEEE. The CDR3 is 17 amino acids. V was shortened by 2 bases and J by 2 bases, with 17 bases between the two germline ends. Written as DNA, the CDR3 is TGTGCCAGCAGCTTTTCGGGTCCAGCTTCGGGCAATCAGCCCCAGCATTTT. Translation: CASSFSGPASGNQPQHF.

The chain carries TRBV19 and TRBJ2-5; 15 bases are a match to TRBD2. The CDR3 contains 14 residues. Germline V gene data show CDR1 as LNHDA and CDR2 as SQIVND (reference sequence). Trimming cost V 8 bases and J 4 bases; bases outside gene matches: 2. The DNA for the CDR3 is TGTGCCAGTCGGACTAGCGGGGGGGCAGAGACCCAGTACTTC. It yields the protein CASRTSGGAETQYF.

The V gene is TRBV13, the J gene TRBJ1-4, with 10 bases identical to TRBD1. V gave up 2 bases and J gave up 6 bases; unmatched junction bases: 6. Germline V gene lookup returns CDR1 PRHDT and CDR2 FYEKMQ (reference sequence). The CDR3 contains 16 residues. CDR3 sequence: CASSLYAGTGDEKLFF. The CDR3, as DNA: TGTGCCAGCAGCTTATATGCCGGGACAGGGGATGAAAAACTGTTTTTT.

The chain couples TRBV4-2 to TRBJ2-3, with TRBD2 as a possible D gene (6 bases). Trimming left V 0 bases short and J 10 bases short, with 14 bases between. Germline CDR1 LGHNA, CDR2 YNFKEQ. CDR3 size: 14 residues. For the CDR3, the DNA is TGTGCCAGCAGCCAAGACCCCCCCCGCGGGGCGCAGTATTTT. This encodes CASSQDPPRGAQYF.

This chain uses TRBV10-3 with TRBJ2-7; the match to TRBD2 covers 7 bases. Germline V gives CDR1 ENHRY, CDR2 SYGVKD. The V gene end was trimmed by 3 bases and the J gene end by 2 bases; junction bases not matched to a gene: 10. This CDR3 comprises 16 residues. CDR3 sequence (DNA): TGTGCCATCAGTGACAGAGGAGCGGGGAACACCTACGAGCAGTACTTC. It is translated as CAISDRGAGNTYEQYF.

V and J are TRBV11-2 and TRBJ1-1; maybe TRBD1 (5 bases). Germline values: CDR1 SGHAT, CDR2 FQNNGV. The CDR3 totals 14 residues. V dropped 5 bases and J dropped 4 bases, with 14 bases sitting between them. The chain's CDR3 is CASSQTLTGTEAFF. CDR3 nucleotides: TGTGCCAGCAGCCAAACGTTAACAGGCACTGAAGCTTTCTTT.

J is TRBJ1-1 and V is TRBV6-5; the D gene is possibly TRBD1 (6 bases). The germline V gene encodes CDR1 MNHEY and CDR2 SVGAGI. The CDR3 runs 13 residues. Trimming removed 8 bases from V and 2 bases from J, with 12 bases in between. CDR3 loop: CASQGGGNTEAFF. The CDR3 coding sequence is TGTGCCAGCCAAGGGGGGGGAAACACTGAAGCTTTCTTT.

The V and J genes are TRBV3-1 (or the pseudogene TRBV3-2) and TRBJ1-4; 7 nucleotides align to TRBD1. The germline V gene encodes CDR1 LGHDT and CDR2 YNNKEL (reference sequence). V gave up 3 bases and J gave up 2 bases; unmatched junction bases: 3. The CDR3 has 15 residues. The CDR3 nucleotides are TGTGCCAGCAGCCACCTACAGGGGACTAATGAAAAACTGTTTTTT. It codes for CASSHLQGTNEKLFF.

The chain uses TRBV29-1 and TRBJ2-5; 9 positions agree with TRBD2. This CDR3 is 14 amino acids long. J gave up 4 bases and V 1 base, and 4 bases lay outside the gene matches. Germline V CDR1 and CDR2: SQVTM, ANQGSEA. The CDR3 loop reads CSVEVGTSPETQYF. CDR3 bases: TGCAGCGTTGAAGTCGGGACTAGCCCAGAGACCCAGTACTTC.

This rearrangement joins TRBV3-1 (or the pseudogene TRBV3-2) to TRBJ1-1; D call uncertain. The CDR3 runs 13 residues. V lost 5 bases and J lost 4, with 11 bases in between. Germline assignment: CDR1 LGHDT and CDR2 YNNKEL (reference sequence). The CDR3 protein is CASSYGPGTEAFF. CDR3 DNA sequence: TGTGCCAGCAGCTATGGCCCGGGCACTGAAGCTTTCTTT.

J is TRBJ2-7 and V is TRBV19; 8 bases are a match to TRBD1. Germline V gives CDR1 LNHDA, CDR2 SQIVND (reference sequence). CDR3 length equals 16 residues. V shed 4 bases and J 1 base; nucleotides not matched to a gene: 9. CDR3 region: CASSTPEDRVSYEQYF. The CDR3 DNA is TGTGCCAGTAGTACCCCCGAGGACAGGGTTTCCTACGAGCAGTACTTC. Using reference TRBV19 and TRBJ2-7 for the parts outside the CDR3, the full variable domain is DGGITQSPKYLFRKEGQNVTLSCEQNLNHDAMYWYRQDPGQGLRLIYYSQIVNDFQKGDIAEGYSVSREKKESFPLTVTSAQKNPTAFYLCASSTPEDRVSYEQYFGPGTRLTVT.

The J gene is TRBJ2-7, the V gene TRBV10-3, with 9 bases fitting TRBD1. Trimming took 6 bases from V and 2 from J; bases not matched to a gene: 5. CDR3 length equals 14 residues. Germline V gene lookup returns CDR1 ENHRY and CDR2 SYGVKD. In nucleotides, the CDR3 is TGTGCCATCAGATCCGGGACAGGGACCTACGAGCAGTACTTC. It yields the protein CAIRSGTGTYEQYF.

The CDR3 nucleotides are TGCGCCAGCAGCCCGATAGCGGGGCCAAGGTTGAACGAGCAGTACTTC. Protein product: CASSPIAGPRLNEQYF. The rearrangement uses TRBV5-1 and TRBJ2-7; 8 bases agree with TRBD2. The CDR3 extends over 16 amino acids. Germline CDR1 and CDR2: SGHRS and YFSETQ. V was pared by 4 bases and J by 5 bases, with 14 bases of the junction left unmatched.

This chain's CDR3 is CASSFAGTGAGEQYF. Here the CDR3 DNA reads TGCGCCAGCAGCTTCGCCGGGACAGGGGCCGGGGAGCAGTACTTC. The rearrangement uses TRBV5-1 and TRBJ2-7, with 10 bases matching TRBD1. The CDR3 totals 15 residues. Trimming at V came to 2 bases and at J to 7 bases, leaving 9 bases not matched to a gene. Germline V gives CDR1 SGHRS, CDR2 YFSETQ.

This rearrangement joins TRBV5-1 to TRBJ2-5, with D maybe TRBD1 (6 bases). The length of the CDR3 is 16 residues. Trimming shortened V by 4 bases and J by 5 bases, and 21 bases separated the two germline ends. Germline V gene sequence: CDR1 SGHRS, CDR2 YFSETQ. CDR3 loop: CASSPNLRDKGETQYF. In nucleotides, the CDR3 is TGCGCCAGCAGCCCTAACCTCCGGGACAAAGGGGAGACCCAGTACTTC.

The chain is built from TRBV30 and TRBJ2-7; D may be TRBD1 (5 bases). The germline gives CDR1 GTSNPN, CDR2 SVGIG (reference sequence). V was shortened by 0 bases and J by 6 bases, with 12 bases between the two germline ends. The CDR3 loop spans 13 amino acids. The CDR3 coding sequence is TGTGCCTGGAGTGTACAGACAGCCGGCGAGCAGTACTTC. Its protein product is CAWSVQTAGEQYF.

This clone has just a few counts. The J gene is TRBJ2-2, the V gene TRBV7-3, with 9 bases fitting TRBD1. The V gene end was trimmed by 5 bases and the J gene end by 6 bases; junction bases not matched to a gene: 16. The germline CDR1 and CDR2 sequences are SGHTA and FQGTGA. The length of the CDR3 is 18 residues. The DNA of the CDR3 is TGTGCCAGCAGCCAGCGGGCGGGGACAGGGTATCAACCCGGGGAGCTGTTTTTT. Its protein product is CASSQRAGTGYQPGELFF. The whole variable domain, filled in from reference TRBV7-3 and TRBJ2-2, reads GAGVSQTPSNKVTEKGKYVELRCDPISGHTALYWYRQSLGQGPEFLIYFQGTGAADDSGLPNDRFFAVRPEGSVSTLKIQRTERGDSAVYLCASSQRAGTGYQPGELFFGEGSRLTVL.

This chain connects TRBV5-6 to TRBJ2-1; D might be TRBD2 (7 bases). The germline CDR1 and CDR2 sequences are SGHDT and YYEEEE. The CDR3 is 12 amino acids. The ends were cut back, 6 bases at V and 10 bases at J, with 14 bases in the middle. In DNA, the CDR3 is TGTGCCAGCAACTTACAGGGAGGGGAGCAGTTCTTC. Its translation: CASNLQGGEQFF.

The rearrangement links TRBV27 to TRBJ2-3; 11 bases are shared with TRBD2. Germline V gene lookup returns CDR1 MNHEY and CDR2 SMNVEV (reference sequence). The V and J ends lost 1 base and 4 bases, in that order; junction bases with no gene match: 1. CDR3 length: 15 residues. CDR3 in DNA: TGTGCCAGCAGTTTATTAGCGGGGGGGCCAGATACGCAGTATTTT. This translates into CASSLLAGGPDTQYF.

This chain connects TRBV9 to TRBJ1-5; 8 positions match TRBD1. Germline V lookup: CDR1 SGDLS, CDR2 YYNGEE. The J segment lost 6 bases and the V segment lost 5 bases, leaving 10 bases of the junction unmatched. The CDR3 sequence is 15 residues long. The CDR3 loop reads CASREDREKSQPQHF. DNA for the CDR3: TGTGCCAGCAGAGAGGACAGGGAAAAAAGTCAGCCCCAGCATTTT.

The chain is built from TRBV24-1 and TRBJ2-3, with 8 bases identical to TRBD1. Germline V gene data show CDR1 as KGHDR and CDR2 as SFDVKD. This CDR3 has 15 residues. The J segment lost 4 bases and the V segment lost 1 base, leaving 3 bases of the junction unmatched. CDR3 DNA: TGTGCCACCAGTGATTTAAGCAGGGGGCCAGATACGCAGTATTTT. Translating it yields CATSDLSRGPDTQYF.

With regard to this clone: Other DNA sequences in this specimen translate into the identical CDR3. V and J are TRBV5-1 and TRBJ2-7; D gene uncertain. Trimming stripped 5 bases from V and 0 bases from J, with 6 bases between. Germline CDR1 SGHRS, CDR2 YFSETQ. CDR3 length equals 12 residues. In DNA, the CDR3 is TGCGCCAGCAGTCCAGGCTCCTACGAGCAGTACTTC. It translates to CASSPGSYEQYF.

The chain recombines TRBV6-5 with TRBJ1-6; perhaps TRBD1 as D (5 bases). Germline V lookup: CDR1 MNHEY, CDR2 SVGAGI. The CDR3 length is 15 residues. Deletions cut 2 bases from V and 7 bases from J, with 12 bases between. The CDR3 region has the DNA TGTGCCAGCAGTTACAGGGGTGTTCGCAATTCACCCCTCCACTTT. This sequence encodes CASSYRGVRNSPLHF.

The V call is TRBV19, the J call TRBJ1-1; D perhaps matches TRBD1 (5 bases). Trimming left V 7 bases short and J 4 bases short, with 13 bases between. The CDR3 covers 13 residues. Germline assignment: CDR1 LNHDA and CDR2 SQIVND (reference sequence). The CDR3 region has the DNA TGTGCCAGTAATCCAGGGTGGAGCACTGAAGCTTTCTTT. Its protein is CASNPGWSTEAFF.

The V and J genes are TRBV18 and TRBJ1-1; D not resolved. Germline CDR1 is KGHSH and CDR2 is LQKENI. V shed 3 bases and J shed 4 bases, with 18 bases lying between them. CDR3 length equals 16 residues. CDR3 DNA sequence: TGTGCCAGCTCACCCTCATCGTCAGGTTCTGGCACTGAAGCTTTCTTT. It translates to CASSPSSSGSGTEAFF.